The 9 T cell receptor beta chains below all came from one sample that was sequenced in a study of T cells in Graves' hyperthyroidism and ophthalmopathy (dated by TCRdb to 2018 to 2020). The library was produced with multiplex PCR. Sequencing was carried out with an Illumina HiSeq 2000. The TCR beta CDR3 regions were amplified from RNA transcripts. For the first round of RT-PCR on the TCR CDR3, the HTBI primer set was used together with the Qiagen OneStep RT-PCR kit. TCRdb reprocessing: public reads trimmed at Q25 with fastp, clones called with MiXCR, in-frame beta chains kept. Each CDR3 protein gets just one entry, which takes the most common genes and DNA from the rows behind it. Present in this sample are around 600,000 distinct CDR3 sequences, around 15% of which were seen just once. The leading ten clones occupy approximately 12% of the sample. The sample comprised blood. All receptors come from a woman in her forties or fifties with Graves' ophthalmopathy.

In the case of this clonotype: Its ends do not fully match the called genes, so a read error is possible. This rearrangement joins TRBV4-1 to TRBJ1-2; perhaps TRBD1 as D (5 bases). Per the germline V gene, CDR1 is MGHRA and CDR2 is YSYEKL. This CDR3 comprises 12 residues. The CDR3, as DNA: TGTGCCAGCAGCCAAGCTAGGGGCGACTACACCTTC. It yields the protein CASSQARGDYTF.

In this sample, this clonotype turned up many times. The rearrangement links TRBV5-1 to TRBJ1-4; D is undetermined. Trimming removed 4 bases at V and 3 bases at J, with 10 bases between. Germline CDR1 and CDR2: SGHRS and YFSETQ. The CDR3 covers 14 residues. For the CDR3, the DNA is TGCGCCAGCAGCGAGGGAAGGGCTAATGAAAAACTGTTTTTT. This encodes CASSEGRANEKLFF.

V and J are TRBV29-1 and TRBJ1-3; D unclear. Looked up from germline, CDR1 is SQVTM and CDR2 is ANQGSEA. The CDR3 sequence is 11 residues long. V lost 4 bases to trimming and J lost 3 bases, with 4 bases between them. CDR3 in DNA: TGCAGCGTTGTAGGTGGAAACACCATATATTTT. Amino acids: CSVVGGNTIYF.

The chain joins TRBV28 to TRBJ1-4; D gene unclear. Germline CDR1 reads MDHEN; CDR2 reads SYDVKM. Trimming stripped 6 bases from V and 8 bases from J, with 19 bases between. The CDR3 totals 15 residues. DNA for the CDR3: TGTGCCAGCAGACAAGGGCCCGGCGGAAACGAAAAACTGTTTTTT. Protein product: CASRQGPGGNEKLFF. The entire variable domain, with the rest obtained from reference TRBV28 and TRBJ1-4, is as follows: DVKVTQSSRYLVKRTGEKVFLECVQDMDHENMFWYRQDPGLGLRLIYFSYDVKMKEKGDIPEGYSVSREKKERFSLILESASTNQTSMYLCASRQGPGGNEKLFFGSGTQLSVL.

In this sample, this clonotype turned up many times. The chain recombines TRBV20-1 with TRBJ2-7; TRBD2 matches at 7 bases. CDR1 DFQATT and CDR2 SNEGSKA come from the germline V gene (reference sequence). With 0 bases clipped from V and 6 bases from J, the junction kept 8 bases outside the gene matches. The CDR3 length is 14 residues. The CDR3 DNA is TGCAGTGCTAGAGATAGCAGACTAGCTCTCGAGCAGTACTTC. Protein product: CSARDSRLALEQYF.

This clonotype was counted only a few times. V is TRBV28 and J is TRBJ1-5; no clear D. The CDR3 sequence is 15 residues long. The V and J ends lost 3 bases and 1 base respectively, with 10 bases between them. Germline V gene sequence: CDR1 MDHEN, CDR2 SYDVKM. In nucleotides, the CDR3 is TGTGCCAGCAGTTTCGTGGCAGTCAGCAATCAGCCCCAGCATTTT. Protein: CASSFVAVSNQPQHF.

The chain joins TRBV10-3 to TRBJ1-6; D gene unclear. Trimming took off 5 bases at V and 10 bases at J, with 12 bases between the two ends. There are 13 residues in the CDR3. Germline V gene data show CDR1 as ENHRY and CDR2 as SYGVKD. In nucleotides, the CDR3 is TGTGCCATCAGTAGCAACGGGGTCTCACCCCTCCACTTT. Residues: CAISSNGVSPLHF.

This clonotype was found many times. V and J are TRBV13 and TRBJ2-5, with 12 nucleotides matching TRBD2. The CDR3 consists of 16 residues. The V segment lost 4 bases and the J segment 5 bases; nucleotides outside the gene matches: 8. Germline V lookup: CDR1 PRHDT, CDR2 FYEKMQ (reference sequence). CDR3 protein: CASSSRTSGIRETQYF. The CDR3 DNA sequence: TGTGCCAGCAGCTCAAGGACTAGCGGGATTCGGGAGACCCAGTACTTC.

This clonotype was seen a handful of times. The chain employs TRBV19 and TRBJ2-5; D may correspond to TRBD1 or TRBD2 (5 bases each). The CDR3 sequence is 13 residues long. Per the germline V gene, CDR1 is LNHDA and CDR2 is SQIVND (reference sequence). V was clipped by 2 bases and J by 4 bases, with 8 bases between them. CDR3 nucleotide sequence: TGTGCCAGTAGTATAAAGGGACGAGAGACCCAGTACTTC. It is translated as CASSIKGRETQYF.